A selection of T cell receptor beta chains follows, all from one sample in a study of T cell changes during pregnancy in multiple sclerosis. The method was immunoSEQ multiplex PCR; TCRdb's version includes in-frame clones alone and lacks a portion of them. This table has tens of thousands of clones, 85% to 95% appearing once. The specimen was peripheral blood, collected after pregnancy. The origin of the receptors is a female donor with multiple sclerosis, enrolled in a pregnancy study. The CDR3 runs from the conserved cysteine through the conserved F or W. D genes are given only for firm matches. The size entry is marked missing in some rows and otherwise reads once, few, many or a size class.

abundance | j_gene | d_gene | v_gene | CDR3aa | CDR3nt
. | TRBJ1-1 | TRBD1 | TRBV7-9 | CASSPPGQGSTEAFF | TGTGCCAGCAGTCCACCGGGACAGGGTTCCACTGAAGCTTTCTTT
once | TRBJ2-6 | . | TRBV7-3 | CASSLGAARLSGANVLTF | TGTGCCAGCAGCTTAGGAGCGGCCCGACTTAGTGGGGCCAACGTCCTGACTTTC
. | TRBJ1-6 | . | TRBV6-4 | CASSDSEEGESPLHF | TGTGCCAGCAGTGACTCGGAAGAGGGGGAATCACCCCTCCACTTT
many | TRBJ1-1 | . | TRBV6-5 | CASSGPGHKNTEAFF | TGTGCCAGCAGTGGTCCGGGACATAAGAACACTGAAGCTTTCTTT
. | TRBJ1-3 | . | TRBV30 | CAWSVQGPTIYF | TGTGCCTGGAGTGTACAGGGCCCAACCATATATTTT
. | TRBJ2-5 | TRBD2 | TRBV30 | CAWSPETSDQETQYF | TGTGCCTGGAGTCCTGAGACTAGCGATCAAGAGACCCAGTACTTC
. | TRBJ2-5 | TRBD2 | TRBV4-1 | CASSQESGLAGEGTQYF | TGCGCCAGCAGCCAAGAATCCGGACTAGCGGGAGAGGGAACCCAGTACTTC
. | TRBJ2-1 | TRBD2 | TRBV5-1 | CASSFLAGGAYNEQFF | TGCGCCAGCAGCTTTTTAGCGGGGGGAGCCTACAATGAGCAGTTCTTC
. | TRBJ1-1 | . | TRBV7-3 | CASSPHQGSEAFF | TGTGCCAGCAGCCCCCACCAGGGTTCTGAAGCTTTCTTT
. | TRBJ2-2 | . | TRBV2 | CASSPQGAENTGELFF | TGTGCCAGCAGCCCACAGGGAGCGGAGAACACCGGGGAGCTGTTTTTT
. | TRBJ2-1 | . | TRBV7-9 | CASSLDAGNEQFF | TGTGCCAGCAGCTTAGACGCCGGGAATGAGCAGTTCTTC
once | TRBJ2-2 | TRBD1 | TRBV6-5 | CASSYEFGTGAGELFF | TGTGCCAGCAGTTACGAGTTTGGGACAGGGGCCGGGGAGCTGTTTTTT
. | TRBJ1-1 | TRBD1 | TRBV7-3 | CASKFTGGDTEAFF | TGTGCCAGCAAATTCACAGGGGGTGACACTGAAGCTTTCTTT
. | TRBJ2-7 | . | TRBV27 | CASSLSRGHLREQYF | TGTGCCAGCAGTTTATCTAGGGGACACCTACGAGAGCAGTACTTC
. | TRBJ2-3 | . | TRBV7-3 | CASSLLADTQYF | TGTGCCAGCAGCTTATTAGCCGATACGCAGTATTTT
. | TRBJ2-1 | TRBD2 | TRBV4-1 | CASSQGTSGTAPNEQFF | TGCGCCAGCAGCCAGGGGACTAGCGGGACCGCACCGAATGAGCAGTTCTTC
. | TRBJ1-1 | TRBD1 | TRBV2 | CASSGQDNTEAFF | TGTGCCAGCTCGGGACAGGACAACACTGAAGCTTTCTTT
. | TRBJ1-3 | . | TRBV5-1 | CASSLAGSGNTIYF | TGCGCCAGCAGCTTGGCGGGCTCTGGAAACACCATATATTTT
. | TRBJ1-2 | . | TRBV19 | CASSIIGRAGYTF | TGTGCCAGTAGTATAATCGGCAGGGCTGGCTACACCTTC